The rows below give T cell receptor beta chains drawn from one sample of a study of cytomegalovirus exposure and HLA in healthy donors. Profiled with immunoSEQ multiplex PCR; TCRdb holds only in-frame clones, not every one. The sample includes 95,000 to 100,000 clones, under 85% of them seen just once. Sequencing was performed on PBMCs. All receptors come from a man aged 40-49 years in good health and CMV-seronegative. Both conserved end residues are part of each CDR3. Each record gives: CDR3 protein, CDR3 DNA, D gene, CDR3 length, V gene, J gene, clone size. D genes are given only for firm matches. The size of a clone is reported for some rows only, either as once, few or many, or as a class for expanded clones.

CSVEDRDRPTDTQYF	TGCAGCGTTGAGGACCGGGACAGGCCCACAGATACGCAGTATTTT	TRBD1	15	TRBV29-1	TRBJ2-3	.
CASSPHRGTSTGELFF	TGTGCCAGCAGCCCACATAGGGGGACGAGCACCGGGGAGCTGTTTTTT	.	16	TRBV7-2	TRBJ2-2	.
CASSLRASGGFLQETQYF	TGTGCCAGCAGCTTACGGGCTAGCGGGGGGTTTTTACAAGAGACCCAGTACTTC	TRBD2	18	TRBV7-8	TRBJ2-5	few
CASSQTRGETQYF	TGCGCCAGCAGCCAGACCAGGGGAGAGACCCAGTACTTC	.	13	TRBV4-1	TRBJ2-5	.
CASSPLAGGSTDTQYF	TGTGCCAGCAGCCCTCTAGCGGGGGGGAGCACAGATACGCAGTATTTT	TRBD2	16	TRBV9	TRBJ2-3	.
CASSPRTGENTEAFF	TGTGCCAGCAGCCCCCGGACAGGGGAAAACACTGAAGCTTTCTTT	TRBD1	15	TRBV7-9	TRBJ1-1	once
CASRPLNRATEAFF	TGTGCCAGCAGACCGTTGAACAGGGCCACTGAAGCTTTCTTT	.	14	TRBV28	TRBJ1-1	.
CASSPLQGALDEQFF	TGTGCCAGCTCACCACTCCAGGGGGCCTTGGATGAGCAGTTCTTC	TRBD1	15	TRBV18	TRBJ2-1	.
CASSLVFRGGPETQYF	TGTGCCAGCAGCTTAGTTTTCCGCGGGGGGCCGGAGACCCAGTACTTC	TRBD2	16	TRBV7-2	TRBJ2-5	once
CAWTTFLNLKKGDYTF	TGTGCCTGGACGACATTCTTGAATCTTAAGAAGGGAGACTACACCTTC	.	16	TRBV30	TRBJ1-2	.
CASSLDGERNQPQHF	TGCGCCAGCAGCTTGGACGGGGAACGCAATCAGCCCCAGCATTTT	.	15	TRBV5-1	TRBJ1-5	few
CASSGWTGDGYNEQFF	TGTGCCAGCAGTGGATGGACAGGAGACGGCTACAATGAGCAGTTCTTC	TRBD1	16	TRBV25-1	TRBJ2-1	few
CASSTPGTGGLSYNEQFF	TGTGCCAGCAGCACCCCAGGCACGGGGGGCCTCTCCTACAATGAGCAGTTCTTC	.	18	TRBV11-3	TRBJ2-1	.
CASSFRSVLRNEQFF	TGTGCCAGCAGCTTCCGGAGTGTGCTACGCAATGAGCAGTTCTTC	.	15	TRBV5-6	TRBJ2-1	.
CASSYRGEAGELFF	TGTGCCAGCAGTTATAGGGGTGAGGCCGGGGAGCTGTTTTTT	.	14	TRBV7-2	TRBJ2-2	.
CAWSLSSGRLLREQYF	TGTGCCTGGAGTTTGTCTAGCGGGAGATTGCTTCGGGAGCAGTACTTC	TRBD2	16	TRBV30	TRBJ2-7	.
CASSLVRGTSYGYTF	TGTGCCAGCAGCTTAGTCAGGGGGACTAGCTATGGCTACACCTTC	TRBD1	15	TRBV11-2	TRBJ1-2	.
CASSLGTSYSTDTQYF	TGTGCCAGCAGCTTAGGGACTAGCTACAGCACAGATACGCAGTATTTT	TRBD2	16	TRBV13	TRBJ2-3	.
CASLGGTADTQYF	TGTGCCAGCTTGGGAGGGACTGCCGATACGCAGTATTTT	TRBD2	13	TRBV2	TRBJ2-3	few
CASSFRETGSYEQYF	TGTGCCAGCAGCTTTCGTGAGACAGGCTCCTACGAGCAGTACTTC	.	15	TRBV5-6	TRBJ2-7	.
CASSFDLGTNEKLFF	TGTGCCAGCAGCTTTGACCTGGGCACTAATGAAAAACTGTTTTTT	.	15	TRBV5-4	TRBJ1-4	.
CASSPLGQGSEKLFF	TGTGCCAGCTCACCTCTCGGCCAGGGGAGTGAAAAACTGTTTTTT	.	15	TRBV18	TRBJ1-4	.
CASSLALGGGEQFF	TGCGCCAGCAGCTTGGCCTTGGGAGGAGGGGAGCAGTTCTTC	.	14	TRBV5-1	TRBJ2-1	.
CASSQSDNEQFF	TGCGCCAGCAGCCAGAGTGACAATGAGCAGTTCTTC	.	12	TRBV4-1	TRBJ2-1	.
CASSQDLAGVGEQYF	TGTGCCAGCAGCCAAGATCTGGCGGGGGTTGGCGAGCAGTACTTC	TRBD2	15	TRBV4-2	TRBJ2-7	.
CASSLDRINTEAFF	TGTGCCAGCAGCCTAGACAGGATCAACACTGAAGCTTTCTTT	.	14	TRBV7-2	TRBJ1-1	once
CASSLGWAGGRQETQYF	TGTGCCAGCAGTTTGGGCTGGGCGGGAGGGCGACAAGAGACCCAGTACTTC	TRBD2	17	TRBV27	TRBJ2-5	.
CASSLGQNQPQHF	TGTGCCAGCAGCTTAGGACAGAATCAGCCCCAGCATTTT	.	13	TRBV7-9	TRBJ1-5	.
CASRRQGARTEAFF	TGTGCCAGCAGAAGACAGGGGGCGCGCACTGAAGCTTTCTTT	TRBD1	14	TRBV27	TRBJ1-1	.
CASRGGEAFF	TGTGCCAGCAGGGGGGGTGAAGCTTTCTTT	.	10	TRBV2	TRBJ1-1	.